This TCR beta chain was sequenced for a study of blood T cell repertoires in COVID-19. Across the whole study: Sample material is recorded as cDNA or gDNA derived from T cells, B-cell-depleted T cells, or PBMCs.

The CDR3 covers 16 residues. Germline trimming cut 0 bases from V and 2 bases from J; bases unmatched to any gene: 7. The germline CDR1 and CDR2 sequences are SGHRS and YFSETQ. Assay: immunoSEQ multiplex PCR; the TCRdb copy retains only in-frame clones and omits some. The table lists over 200,000 clones, 80% to 90% of them singletons. The chain couples TRBV5-1 to TRBJ1-1; 7 nucleotides match TRBD1. The sequenced sample consisted of peripheral blood. This receptor was obtained from a man between 25 and 39 years old who had recovered from COVID-19. The CDR3 reads CASSLAPGTVNTEAFF. In nucleotides, the CDR3 is TGCGCCAGCAGCTTGGCCCCCGGGACAGTAAACACTGAAGCTTTCTTT. Based on the CDR3 plus reference TRBV5-1 and TRBJ1-1, the full variable domain is KAGVTQTPRYLIKTRGQQVTLSCSPISGHRSVSWYQQTPGQGLQFLFEYFSETQRNKGNFPGRFSGRQFSNSRSEMNVSTLELGDSALYLCASSLAPGTVNTEAFFGQGTRLTVV.